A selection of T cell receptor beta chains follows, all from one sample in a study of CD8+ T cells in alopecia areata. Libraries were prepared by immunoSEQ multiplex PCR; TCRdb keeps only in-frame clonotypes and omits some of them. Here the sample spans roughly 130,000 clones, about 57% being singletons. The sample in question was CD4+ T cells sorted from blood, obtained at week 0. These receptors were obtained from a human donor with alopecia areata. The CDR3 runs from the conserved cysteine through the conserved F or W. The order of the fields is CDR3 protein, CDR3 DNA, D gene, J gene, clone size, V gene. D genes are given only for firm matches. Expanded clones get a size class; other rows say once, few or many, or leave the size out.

CDR3 protein: CASRETGSDTQYF
CDR3 DNA: TGTGCCAGCAGGGAGACAGGGTCAGATACGCAGTATTTT
D gene: TRBD1
J gene: TRBJ2-3
clone size: .
V gene: TRBV7-9

CDR3 protein: CASSQGPAPPVNQPQHF
CDR3 DNA: TGCGCCAGCAGCCAAGGCCCAGCGCCTCCAGTTAATCAGCCCCAGCATTTT
D gene: .
J gene: TRBJ1-5
clone size: .
V gene: TRBV4-3

CDR3 protein: CASRGWGSHNEQFF
CDR3 DNA: TGTGCCAGCAGAGGATGGGGCAGTCACAATGAGCAGTTCTTC
D gene: .
J gene: TRBJ2-1
clone size: .
V gene: TRBV25-1

CDR3 protein: CASSPRDRGAGNTIYF
CDR3 DNA: TGTGCCAGCTCACCACGGGACAGGGGCGCTGGAAACACCATATATTTT
D gene: TRBD1
J gene: TRBJ1-3
clone size: once
V gene: TRBV18

CDR3 protein: CASSLDLGAPTNTGELFF
CDR3 DNA: TGTGCCAGCAGCTTAGATCTAGGGGCCCCTACGAACACCGGGGAGCTGTTTTTT
D gene: .
J gene: TRBJ2-2
clone size: .
V gene: TRBV7-2

CDR3 protein: CASSLPGQNTEAFF
CDR3 DNA: TGTGCCAGCAGCTTACCGGGCCAGAACACTGAAGCTTTCTTT
D gene: .
J gene: TRBJ1-1
clone size: .
V gene: TRBV5-6

CDR3 protein: CASSLSGGTGTDTQYF
CDR3 DNA: TGCGCCAGCAGCTTGTCCGGGGGGACAGGGACAGATACGCAGTATTTT
D gene: TRBD1
J gene: TRBJ2-3
clone size: .
V gene: TRBV5-1

CDR3 protein: CASSSVGGRTEQFF
CDR3 DNA: TGCGCCAGCAGCTCGGTGGGGGGCCGGACTGAGCAGTTCTTC
D gene: .
J gene: TRBJ2-1
clone size: .
V gene: TRBV5-1

CDR3 protein: CSVGQGGYTGELFF
CDR3 DNA: TGCAGCGTCGGACAGGGGGGATATACCGGGGAGCTGTTTTTT
D gene: TRBD1
J gene: TRBJ2-2
clone size: .
V gene: TRBV29-1

CDR3 protein: CASRINAGEAFF
CDR3 DNA: TGTGCCAGTAGAATCAACGCGGGAGAAGCTTTCTTT
D gene: .
J gene: TRBJ1-1
clone size: .
V gene: TRBV19

CDR3 protein: CASSLVLSPSWRKNIQYF
CDR3 DNA: TGTGCCAGCAGCTTAGTTCTGTCCCCTTCGTGGCGGAAAAACATTCAGTACTTC
D gene: .
J gene: TRBJ2-4
clone size: few
V gene: TRBV7-9

CDR3 protein: CASSPPSIIHGYTF
CDR3 DNA: TGTGCCAGCTCACCACCGTCGATAATACATGGCTACACCTTC
D gene: .
J gene: TRBJ1-2
clone size: .
V gene: TRBV18

CDR3 protein: CASSQGAKETQYF
CDR3 DNA: TGTGCCAGCAGCCAAGGGGCAAAAGAGACCCAGTACTTC
D gene: .
J gene: TRBJ2-5
clone size: .
V gene: TRBV4-2

CDR3 protein: CASMTGENEKLFF
CDR3 DNA: TGTGCCAGCATGACAGGGGAGAATGAAAAACTGTTTTTT
D gene: TRBD1
J gene: TRBJ1-4
clone size: .
V gene: TRBV7-2

CDR3 protein: CASSLDGGDTEAFF
CDR3 DNA: TGCGCCAGCAGCTTGGATGGGGGGGACACTGAAGCTTTCTTT
D gene: .
J gene: TRBJ1-1
clone size: .
V gene: TRBV5-1

CDR3 protein: CASSLGGSTEAFF
CDR3 DNA: TGTGCCAGCAGCCTAGGGGGGTCTACTGAAGCTTTCTTT
D gene: .
J gene: TRBJ1-1
clone size: .
V gene: TRBV7-3

CDR3 protein: CASSLLLEQFF
CDR3 DNA: TGTGCCAGCAGCTTATTACTTGAGCAGTTCTTC
D gene: .
J gene: TRBJ2-1
clone size: .
V gene: TRBV7-2

CDR3 protein: CASSLRRFNQPQHF
CDR3 DNA: TGTGCCAGCAGCCTGAGACGGTTCAATCAGCCCCAGCATTTT
D gene: .
J gene: TRBJ1-5
clone size: once
V gene: TRBV7-8

CDR3 protein: CASSWGDQETQYF
CDR3 DNA: TGTGCCAGTAGTTGGGGGGATCAAGAGACCCAGTACTTC
D gene: .
J gene: TRBJ2-5
clone size: .
V gene: TRBV19

CDR3 protein: CASRTDRLTDTQYF
CDR3 DNA: TGTGCCAGCAGAACGGACAGGCTCACAGATACGCAGTATTTT
D gene: TRBD1
J gene: TRBJ2-3
clone size: few
V gene: TRBV7-9

CDR3 protein: CATSTPSGGASTDTQYF
CDR3 DNA: TGTGCCACCAGCACCCCCAGCGGGGGTGCTAGCACAGATACGCAGTATTTT
D gene: TRBD2
J gene: TRBJ2-3
clone size: .
V gene: TRBV15

CDR3 protein: CASSESRGLKVPWPYSNQPQHF
CDR3 DNA: TGTGCCAGCAGTGAAAGTCGGGGACTTAAGGTCCCATGGCCCTATAGCAATCAGCCCCAGCATTTT
D gene: .
J gene: TRBJ1-5
clone size: .
V gene: TRBV6-1

CDR3 protein: CASSSHLGYGYTF
CDR3 DNA: TGTGCCAGCAGTTCCCATCTAGGCTATGGCTACACCTTC
D gene: .
J gene: TRBJ1-2
clone size: few
V gene: TRBV6-5

CDR3 protein: CASSLGGIYGYTF
CDR3 DNA: TGTGCCAGCAGCTTGGGCGGAATTTATGGCTACACCTTC
D gene: .
J gene: TRBJ1-2
clone size: .
V gene: TRBV5-4

CDR3 protein: CASSPPGSWFYGYTF
CDR3 DNA: TGTGCCAGCAGTCCCCCCGGGTCTTGGTTTTATGGCTACACCTTC
D gene: .
J gene: TRBJ1-2
clone size: .
V gene: TRBV6-5

CDR3 protein: CASSSRQGGNSPLHF
CDR3 DNA: TGCGCCAGCAGCTCTAGACAGGGAGGTAATTCACCCCTCCACTTT
D gene: TRBD1
J gene: TRBJ1-6
clone size: once
V gene: TRBV5-1

CDR3 protein: CASSLGSSSYNEQFF
CDR3 DNA: TGTGCCAGCAGCTTAGGGTCGAGCTCCTACAATGAGCAGTTCTTC
D gene: .
J gene: TRBJ2-1
clone size: .
V gene: TRBV7-2

CDR3 protein: CASSQDRGTDTQYF
CDR3 DNA: TGTGCCAGCAGCCAAGATCGGGGGACAGATACGCAGTATTTT
D gene: .
J gene: TRBJ2-3
clone size: .
V gene: TRBV4-2

CDR3 protein: CASRRLVGGYEQYF
CDR3 DNA: TGTGCCAGCAGAAGACTAGTGGGGGGCTACGAGCAGTACTTC
D gene: .
J gene: TRBJ2-7
clone size: few
V gene: TRBV28

CDR3 protein: CAISVDRGYAGNTIYF
CDR3 DNA: TGTGCCATCAGTGTGGACAGGGGCTACGCTGGAAACACCATATATTTT
D gene: TRBD1
J gene: TRBJ1-3
clone size: .
V gene: TRBV10-3

CDR3 protein: CASSYSTLQETQYF
CDR3 DNA: TGTGCCAGCAGTTACTCGACTCTACAAGAGACCCAGTACTTC
D gene: .
J gene: TRBJ2-5
clone size: .
V gene: TRBV6-6

CDR3 protein: CASSFPGNTSGRPSSYNEQFF
CDR3 DNA: TGCGCCAGCAGCTTCCCGGGGAATACTAGCGGGAGGCCTAGCTCCTACAATGAGCAGTTCTTC
D gene: TRBD2
J gene: TRBJ2-1
clone size: few
V gene: TRBV5-1

CDR3 protein: CASSLVGAAGTSYEQYF
CDR3 DNA: TGTGCCAGCAGCTTAGTGGGTGCAGCGGGAACCTCCTACGAGCAGTACTTC
D gene: TRBD2
J gene: TRBJ2-7
clone size: once
V gene: TRBV7-2

CDR3 protein: CAWSPTANTEAFF
CDR3 DNA: TGTGCCTGGAGTCCAACAGCGAACACTGAAGCTTTCTTT
D gene: .
J gene: TRBJ1-1
clone size: .
V gene: TRBV30

CDR3 protein: CASAELAGLTDTQYF
CDR3 DNA: TGTGCCAGCGCCGAGCTAGCGGGGCTCACAGATACGCAGTATTTT
D gene: TRBD2
J gene: TRBJ2-3
clone size: .
V gene: TRBV25-1

CDR3 protein: CASSLGQSQGAKNIQYF
CDR3 DNA: TGTGCCAGCAGCTTAGGGCAATCCCAGGGTGCCAAAAACATTCAGTACTTC
D gene: .
J gene: TRBJ2-4
clone size: .
V gene: TRBV7-9

CDR3 protein: CASSVSGASYEQYF
CDR3 DNA: TGTGCCAGCAGCGTTAGCGGGGCCTCCTACGAGCAGTACTTC
D gene: TRBD2
J gene: TRBJ2-7
clone size: once
V gene: TRBV7-2

CDR3 protein: CASSEEKGSYNSPLHF
CDR3 DNA: TGTGCCAGCAGTGAGGAGAAAGGGTCCTATAATTCACCCCTCCACTTT
D gene: .
J gene: TRBJ1-6
clone size: .
V gene: TRBV25-1

CDR3 protein: CASSLEPGMGTQYF
CDR3 DNA: TGTGCCAGCAGCTTAGAGCCGGGCATGGGGACCCAGTACTTC
D gene: .
J gene: TRBJ2-5
clone size: few
V gene: TRBV11-2

CDR3 protein: CATSRGPRGGTNQPQHF
CDR3 DNA: TGTGCCACCAGCAGAGGTCCCCGTGGGGGGACAAATCAGCCCCAGCATTTT
D gene: .
J gene: TRBJ1-5
clone size: .
V gene: TRBV15

CDR3 protein: CASSPRTGGVDTQYF
CDR3 DNA: TGTGCCAGCAGCCCCCGGACAGGGGGCGTAGATACGCAGTATTTT
D gene: TRBD1
J gene: TRBJ2-3
clone size: .
V gene: TRBV7-2

CDR3 protein: CASRDGTRNTEAFF
CDR3 DNA: TGCGCCAGCAGGGATGGGACACGGAACACTGAAGCTTTCTTT
D gene: .
J gene: TRBJ1-1
clone size: .
V gene: TRBV5-1

CDR3 protein: CASSQDEVSNNYGYTF
CDR3 DNA: TGCGCCAGCAGCCAAGATGAGGTCTCGAATAACTATGGCTACACCTTC
D gene: .
J gene: TRBJ1-2
clone size: few
V gene: TRBV4-1

CDR3 protein: CAWSVSLPAVGYGYTF
CDR3 DNA: TGTGCCTGGAGTGTATCACTCCCGGCGGTGGGCTATGGCTACACCTTC
D gene: .
J gene: TRBJ1-2
clone size: few
V gene: TRBV30

CDR3 protein: CASSQNEEISGNTIYF
CDR3 DNA: TGTGCCAGCAGTCAAAACGAAGAGATCTCTGGAAACACCATATATTTT
D gene: .
J gene: TRBJ1-3
clone size: few
V gene: TRBV28

CDR3 protein: CAISESFGGSFNEQFF
CDR3 DNA: TGTGCCATCAGTGAGTCGTTTGGGGGATCCTTCAATGAGCAGTTCTTC
D gene: .
J gene: TRBJ2-1
clone size: few
V gene: TRBV10-3

CDR3 protein: CASSRDGSADTQYF
CDR3 DNA: TGTGCCAGCAGCCGTGACGGGAGCGCAGATACGCAGTATTTT
D gene: .
J gene: TRBJ2-3
clone size: .
V gene: TRBV7-2

CDR3 protein: CASSLPQGRAGLSTQYF
CDR3 DNA: TGTGCCAGCAGCTTGCCACAGGGACGGGCGGGGCTGTCTACGCAGTATTTT
D gene: .
J gene: TRBJ2-3
clone size: .
V gene: TRBV5-4